The 11 T cell receptor beta chains below were found in one sample sequenced in a study of blood T cell repertoires in COVID-19. Produced via immunoSEQ multiplex PCR; TCRdb's table is partial and in-frame only. The data contain about 200,000 clones, approximately 90% of them singletons. Sample: peripheral blood. These receptors all come from a man older than 75 with acute or convalescent COVID-19.

This rearrangement joins TRBV12-3 or TRBV12-4 to TRBJ2-2, with D uncertain. V gave up 7 bases and J gave up 0 bases, with 6 bases separating them. The CDR3 is 13 amino acids. This chain's CDR3 is CASTPSNTGELFF. DNA of the CDR3: TGTGCCAGCACCCCTTCGAACACCGGGGAGCTGTTTTTT.

The DNA of the CDR3 is TGTGCCTGGAGTGTAGGCGGGGCGGGAGATACGCAGTATTTT. It codes for CAWSVGGAGDTQYF. The chain couples TRBV30 to TRBJ2-3; perhaps TRBD2 as D (6 bases). Per the germline V gene, CDR1 is GTSNPN and CDR2 is SVGIG (reference sequence). V lost 0 bases and J lost 5, with 12 bases in between. The CDR3 spans 14 residues.

This clone is a singleton in its sample. V usage is TRBV18 and J usage is TRBJ2-3; 13 bases are shared with TRBD2. Germline-derived CDR1 and CDR2 are KGHSH and LQKENI. The CDR3 extends over 16 amino acids. Trimming removed 6 bases from V and 5 bases from J; junction bases left unmatched: 8. The CDR3 nucleotides are TGTGCCAGCTCCGCCGGACTAGCGGGAGAGGGAGATACGCAGTATTTT. It yields the protein CASSAGLAGEGDTQYF.

This chain links TRBV5-4 with TRBJ2-3; 10 positions match TRBD2. CDR1 SGHNT and CDR2 YYREEE come from the germline V gene (reference sequence). The CDR3 spans 16 residues. V gave up 4 bases and J gave up 2 bases; unmatched junction bases: 7. The DNA of the CDR3 is TGTGCCAGCAGCCGGAGCGGGAGGGCCTACACAGATACGCAGTATTTT. Translation: CASSRSGRAYTDTQYF.

This sequence joins TRBV27 and TRBJ2-5, with 9 nucleotides matching TRBD2. Germline V CDR1 and CDR2: MNHEY, SMNVEV (reference sequence). The trim removed 3 bases at V and 5 bases at J, leaving 10 bases unmatched. The CDR3 extends over 16 amino acids. Written as DNA, the CDR3 is TGTGCCAGCAGTTTCTTAGCGGGAGAAGGAAGGGAGACCCAGTACTTC. Its translation: CASSFLAGEGRETQYF.

The chain carries TRBV9 and TRBJ2-1; TRBD2 aligns across 10 bases. The V and J ends lost 3 bases and 9 bases, in that order; junction bases with no gene match: 9. The CDR3 runs 15 residues. The germline V gene encodes CDR1 SGDLS and CDR2 YYNGEE. The CDR3 reads CASSAIAGGRGEQFF. CDR3 nucleotide sequence: TGTGCCAGCAGCGCAATAGCGGGAGGAAGAGGTGAGCAGTTCTTC.

The rearrangement links TRBV5-1 to TRBJ1-1; D is perhaps TRBD1 (5 bases). The CDR3 contains 19 residues. V was clipped by 4 bases and J by 4 bases, with 29 bases between them. Germline V CDR1 and CDR2: SGHRS, YFSETQ. The CDR3 bases are TGCGCCAGCAGCCCTGGGGCGGGGCTATACGTGGAGGCGAGCACTGAAGCTTTCTTT. Translating gives CASSPGAGLYVEASTEAFF.

Worth noting for this clone: Other DNA sequences in this specimen translate into the identical CDR3. The rearrangement joins TRBV24-1 to TRBJ2-7; D gene unclear. This CDR3 comprises 13 residues. Germline V gene data show CDR1 as KGHDR and CDR2 as SFDVKD. With 4 bases removed from V and 1 base from J, the gap between germline ends came to 7 bases. The CDR3 is CATSDGSSYEQYF. CDR3 in DNA: TGTGCCACCAGTGACGGGTCTTCCTACGAGCAGTACTTC.

The V gene is TRBV2, the J gene TRBJ1-4; D gene unclear. From germline, CDR1 is SNHLY and CDR2 FYNNEI. Trimming shortened V by 9 bases and J by 0 bases, and 5 bases separated the two germline ends. The CDR3 has 12 residues. The CDR3 DNA is TGTGCCAGTATTGCAACTAATGAAAAACTGTTTTTT. It encodes CASIATNEKLFF.

The chain carries TRBV10-3 and TRBJ2-1; 9 bases agree with TRBD2. Unmatched junction bases numbered 6, after V lost 8 bases and J lost 4 bases. The CDR3 extends over 14 amino acids. The germline CDR1 and CDR2 sequences are ENHRY and SYGVKD. The CDR3 sequence is CAIGASGMYNEQFF. DNA of the CDR3: TGTGCCATCGGGGCTAGCGGGATGTACAATGAGCAGTTCTTC.

This chain uses TRBV7-3 with TRBJ2-1, with TRBD2 as a possible D gene (5 bases). Germline V gene sequence: CDR1 SGHTA, CDR2 FQGTGA. Trimming pared 2 bases from V and 2 bases from J, leaving 10 bases between. The CDR3 has 15 residues. The DNA of the CDR3 is TGTGCCAGCAGCTTATTCGGGATGACCTACAATGAGCAGTTCTTC. Translation: CASSLFGMTYNEQFF.